This TCR beta chain was obtained from a study of OX40 agonist ivuxolimab in advanced cancers. A note on the overall study: Ivuxolimab was a fully human IgG2 agonistic monoclonal antibody targeting the costimulatory receptor OX40 (CD134). Peripheral TCRbeta sequencing was intended to test whether TCR sequence diversity was altered and clonal T-cell expansion was caused by ivuxolimab. The dose-escalation cohort was 82.7% male with a mean age of roughly 60 years, ranging from roughly 23 to 85. Of the approximately 53 patients in dose escalation, about 20 had hepatocellular carcinoma, roughly 15 had melanoma, 9 had renal cell carcinoma and 9 had head and neck cancer. The paper reports the monotherapy dose-escalation portion (N of about 54 patients) of the phase I ivuxolimab trial. Three dose-escalation patients achieved partial responses, one with hepatocellular carcinoma and two with cutaneous melanoma. Intravenous ivuxolimab was administered to patients every 2 weeks at six dose levels: 0.01, 0.1, 0.3, 1.5, 3 and 10 mg/kg. Patients were allowed to have had prior anti-PD-1, anti-PD-L1 or anti-CTLA-4 therapy, and approximately 39% of the dose-escalation patients had been treated with checkpoint inhibitors.

From the cysteine up to the phenylalanine, the CDR3 has a length of 15 residues. CDR3 DNA only is kept here, 45 bases in frame from base 1. The germline V gene supplies CDR1 SNHLY and CDR2 FYNNEI. V sheds 2 bases and J sheds 2 bases, leaving 12 bases between their ends. Remarks on this clone: Its antigen remains undetermined. No much larger clone exists at a distance of one base, and base qualities are not known.

Patients with a history of autoimmune disease or receiving systemic immunosuppression were excluded from the trial. In every dose cohort, peripheral blood was drawn for TCR sequencing at baseline, cycle 4 day 1, and cycle 7 day 1. The samples were taken from a phase I, first-in-human, multicenter, open-label dose-escalation trial of ivuxolimab. Adults with locally advanced or metastatic melanoma, renal cell carcinoma, hepatocellular carcinoma or head and neck squamous cell carcinoma were enrolled in the trial. CD4+ and CD8+ T cells were sorted separately from peripheral blood before TCR sequencing. To sequence the TCRbeta CDR3 region, genomic DNA was isolated from the sorted cells. The immunoSEQ Assay was used to sequence the TCRbeta CDR3 regions. The source is immuneACCESS, and TCRdb retained only in-frame sequences with V and J called. Part of the clones is not carried over; for the studies checked, unresolved V genes explain less than half of this, and the remainder is unexplained. In this sample the table shows around 65,000 clones, nearly 90% of which occur a single time. Jointly, the top ten make up less than 0.45% of the sample.

Study-level results and caveats: Low levels of normalized T-cell clonal expansion were also seen in some patients who did not respond. At doses of 0.1 to 3.0 mg/kg, clonal expansion of both CD4+ and CD8+ T cells in blood was seen between baseline and week 6. In the 0.1-3.0 mg/kg groups, partial responders were among the patients with the lowest normalized peripheral clonal expansion, particularly in CD8+ T cells. After ivuxolimab, CD8+ T cells had more expanded clones than CD4+ T cells on average. The antigen specificity of the clonally expanded peripheral T cells was not determined.

The sequence was obtained from an adult with an advanced solid tumor such as melanoma, head and neck, liver or kidney cancer. This sample comprised CD4+ or CD8+ T cells sorted from blood, obtained in a trial of the OX40 agonist ivuxolimab. The sequence is built from TRBV2 and TRBJ1-2, with the D segment identity uncertain. The CDR3 corresponds to CASSELGRRNYGYTF. The nucleotide sequence reads as follows: TGTGCCAGCAGTGAATTGGGCAGGAGGAACTATGGCTACACCTTC.